One and the same sample provided the 31 T cell receptor beta chains below, sequenced in a study of Ad26.COV2.S vaccination and SARS-CoV-2 variants. The treatment here: around 19 received Ad26.COV2.S at low or high dose, single or two shots; five or six received placebo; per-sample allocation not given. Sample collection was performed on day 63 after the first vaccine or placebo injection. The method was immunoSEQ multiplex PCR; TCRdb's version includes in-frame clones alone and lacks a portion of them. The profile shows about 440,000 clones, about 83% of them singletons. The material was peripheral blood, obtained in a trial of Ad26.COV2.S vaccine versus placebo. These receptors were taken from a person aged 18-60 years who received the Ad26.COV2.S COVID-19 vaccine or a placebo.

This chain uses TRBV7-8 with TRBJ1-1, with D maybe TRBD1 (5 bases). The germline V gene has CDR1 SGHVS and CDR2 FQNEAQ. Trimming removed 5 bases from V and 2 bases from J, with 15 bases in between. The CDR3 extends over 15 amino acids. CDR3: CASSILGLTNTEAFF. The CDR3 DNA sequence: TGTGCCAGCAGCATATTGGGACTGACCAACACTGAAGCTTTCTTT.

V usage is TRBV7-3 and J usage is TRBJ2-2; D ambiguous. The CDR3 extends over 14 amino acids. Germline CDR1 SGHTA, CDR2 FQGTGA. Trimming pared 2 bases from V and 6 bases from J, leaving 10 bases between. The CDR3 nucleotides read TGTGCCAGCAGCTTACGAGAAGGTGCCGGGGAGCTGTTTTTT. It translates to CASSLREGAGELFF.

This clone was counted a few times. The genes are TRBV30 and TRBJ2-1, with 10 positions matching TRBD2. V dropped 0 bases and J dropped 7; count of bases not matched to a gene: 9. CDR3 size: 16 residues. Germline assignment: CDR1 GTSNPN and CDR2 SVGIG (reference sequence). Written as DNA, the CDR3 is TGTGCCTGGAGTGTAGGGCGGACTAGCGGACCGAATGAGCAGTTCTTC. Amino acids: CAWSVGRTSGPNEQFF.

The genes are TRBV2 and TRBJ1-2; a weak D match, TRBD1 (6 bases). Per germline, CDR1 SNHLY and CDR2 FYNNEI. V lost 6 bases and J 5 bases, leaving 13 bases between the germline ends. This CDR3 contains 13 residues. The CDR3 loop is CASRPGAGYGYTF. DNA for the CDR3: TGTGCCAGCAGACCGGGGGCTGGGTATGGCTACACCTTC.

The chain has TRBV11-2 and TRBJ2-7, with 8 positions matching TRBD2. This CDR3 region has 11 residues. V shed 3 bases and J 13 bases; nucleotides not matched to a gene: 5. Germline CDR1 is SGHAT and CDR2 is FQNNGV. CDR3 amino acids: CASSFRTSLYF. The CDR3 DNA reads TGTGCCAGCAGCTTTCGGACTAGCCTCTACTTC.

The DNA of the CDR3 is TGTGCCAGCAGCCAAGGGACTAGCGGGAACAATGAGCAGTTCTTC. Amino acids: CASSQGTSGNNEQFF. The chain has TRBV5-8 and TRBJ2-1, with 13 bases identical to TRBD2. CDR1 SGHTS and CDR2 YDEGEE come from the germline V gene. This CDR3 is built from 15 residues. Trimming at V came to 4 bases and at J to 5 bases, leaving 3 bases not matched to a gene.

The CDR3, as DNA: TGTGCCAGCGGAAAGACCGGGACAGGGACAAATTCACCCCTCCACTTT. Amino acid sequence: CASGKTGTGTNSPLHF. The chain employs TRBV7-9 and TRBJ1-6; 9 bases are a match to TRBD1. The germline V gene has CDR1 SEHNR and CDR2 FQNEAQ (reference sequence). V lost 8 bases, J lost 7 bases, and 12 bases stayed unmatched. The CDR3 has 16 residues.

The rearrangement joins TRBV7-8 to TRBJ2-7, with 7 bases fitting TRBD1. J lost 0 bases, V lost 5 bases, and 7 bases had no gene match. The germline V gene encodes CDR1 SGHVS and CDR2 FQNEAQ. The CDR3 is made up of 15 amino acids. DNA for the CDR3: TGTGCCAGCAGCCAACCCCGGACAGGCTCCTACGAGCAGTACTTC. It codes for CASSQPRTGSYEQYF.

This clone was seen many times. This chain uses TRBV15 with TRBJ2-3; D tentatively fits TRBD1 or TRBD2 (7 bases each). Between the trimmed V and J ends, which lost 3 bases and 3 bases, there was a span of 19 bases. The CDR3 covers 17 residues. The germline V gene encodes CDR1 LNHNV and CDR2 YYDKDF (reference sequence). CDR3 in DNA: TGTGCCACCAGCAGGGGAGGGGGCAGGGAAAGGACAGATACGCAGTATTTT. It specifies CATSRGGGRERTDTQYF.

The chain is built from TRBV7-9 and TRBJ2-7; tentatively, D is TRBD1 (5 bases). The CDR3 has 14 amino acids. Trimming left V 3 bases short and J 3 bases short, with 12 bases between. Germline assignment: CDR1 SEHNR and CDR2 FQNEAQ (reference sequence). CDR3 DNA sequence: TGTGCCAGCAGCTTCGGCCAGGGCCTCTACGAGCAGTACTTC. It yields the protein CASSFGQGLYEQYF.

V is TRBV6-2 or TRBV6-3 and J is TRBJ2-1; 7 bases agree with TRBD2. With V trimmed by 4 bases and J by 6 bases, 15 bases remained unmatched. Per the germline V gene, CDR1 is MNHEY and CDR2 is SVGEGT. The CDR3 sequence is 17 residues long. The CDR3 DNA reads as TGTGCCAGCAGTTTCGTTCCGGGAGCGGGATACGTCAATGAGCAGTTCTTC. Its protein product is CASSFVPGAGYVNEQFF.

The V call is TRBV30, the J call TRBJ1-2; D not certain. The CDR3 has 12 amino acids. Trimming took off 4 bases at V and 2 bases at J, with 8 bases between the two ends. Germline V gene data show CDR1 as GTSNPN and CDR2 as SVGIG (reference sequence). CDR3 loop: CAWKEENYGYTF. The CDR3 DNA follows: TGTGCCTGGAAGGAGGAAAACTATGGCTACACCTTC.

V usage is TRBV5-5 and J usage is TRBJ2-5, with D hard to call. Germline V gene data show CDR1 as SGHKS and CDR2 as YYEKEE (reference sequence). This CDR3 has 14 residues. V lost 2 bases and J 2 bases, leaving 10 bases between the germline ends. CDR3 DNA sequence: TGTGCCAGCAGCTTAGGGAACATTCAAGAGACCCAGTACTTC. Amino acid sequence: CASSLGNIQETQYF.

This clone appeared a single time. J is TRBJ1-4 and V is TRBV14; D call uncertain. The V and J ends lost 4 bases and 5 bases respectively, with 11 bases between them. Germline V gene data show CDR1 as SGHDN and CDR2 as FVKESK. CDR3 length: 14 residues. The CDR3 bases are TGTGCCAGCAGCCGGTCTCCCACGAATGAAAAACTGTTTTTT. This gives the protein CASSRSPTNEKLFF.

The genes are TRBV9 and TRBJ1-2; D may be TRBD1 (5 bases). The CDR3 consists of 15 residues. Germline values: CDR1 SGDLS, CDR2 YYNGEE. V was trimmed by 8 bases and J by 7 bases, leaving 24 bases between them. The CDR3: CASGDRSRAGPGYTF. In DNA form, the CDR3 reads TGTGCCAGTGGGGACCGTAGCAGGGCAGGTCCTGGCTACACCTTC.

The genes are TRBV6-6 and TRBJ1-3; D call uncertain. Trimming pared 2 bases from V and 2 bases from J, leaving 10 bases between. Germline V gene lookup returns CDR1 MNHNY and CDR2 SVGAGI (reference sequence). The CDR3 extends over 15 amino acids. The CDR3 region has the DNA TGTGCCAGCAGTTACACCCCCGGGACTGGAAACACCATATATTTT. Translation gives CASSYTPGTGNTIYF.

The V and J genes are TRBV12-3 or TRBV12-4 and TRBJ2-5; D is uncertain. This CDR3 is 11 amino acids long. Trimming pared 5 bases from V and 4 bases from J, leaving 5 bases between. The CDR3 spells CASSRGETQYF. CDR3 in DNA: TGTGCCAGCAGTCGTGGAGAGACCCAGTACTTC.

To note about this clone: This sample includes further DNA sequences coding for the same CDR3. The chain recombines TRBV18 with TRBJ2-5; D remains ambiguous. Germline CDR1 is KGHSH and CDR2 is LQKENI. This CDR3 is 12 amino acids long. V lost 2 bases to trimming and J lost 5 bases, with 6 bases between them. The CDR3, as DNA: TGTGCCAGCTCACCAGGGCGCGAGACCCAGTACTTC. As protein: CASSPGRETQYF.

The chain employs TRBV28 and TRBJ1-5, with a weak D call TRBD1 (5 bases). V was cut by 3 bases and J by 0 bases, with 30 bases left in between. Looked up from germline, CDR1 is MDHEN and CDR2 is SYDVKM. This CDR3 is built from 22 residues. The CDR3 DNA reads TGTGCCAGCAGTTTTGGGCGGGGATCCGAGGGGAGTCGGGGCCGTAGCAATCAGCCCCAGCATTTT. Protein sequence: CASSFGRGSEGSRGRSNQPQHF.

This clone was seen just once. The chain links TRBV6-5 to TRBJ2-7; TRBD2 matches 13 bases. Per the germline V gene, CDR1 is MNHEY and CDR2 is SVGAGI. V trimming: 6 bases; J trimming: 2 bases; junction bases outside the gene matches: 1. The CDR3 runs 14 residues. The CDR3 DNA reads TGTGCCAGCAGACTAGCGGGAGGGCCCTACGAGCAGTACTTC. Translation gives CASRLAGGPYEQYF.

The J gene is TRBJ1-5, the V gene TRBV30; D is unclear. V lost 3 bases and J 3 bases, leaving 9 bases between the germline ends. CDR1 GTSNPN and CDR2 SVGIG come from the germline V gene (reference sequence). The CDR3 sequence is 13 residues long. CDR3 DNA: TGTGCCTGGAGACCGGGAGCCAATCAGCCCCAGCATTTT. Its protein product is CAWRPGANQPQHF.

Concerning this clone: The junction departs from germline at one end; a sequencing error may be responsible. The chain has TRBV28 and TRBJ1-6; D might be TRBD1 (6 bases). Germline-derived CDR1 and CDR2 are MDHEN and SYDVKM. The CDR3 length is 15 residues. In nucleotides, the CDR3 is TGTGCCAGCAGACTCCAGGGGTCCTTTAATTCACCCCTCCACTTT. Encoded protein: CASRLQGSFNSPLHF.

The chain has TRBV14 and TRBJ2-3; D is uncertain. This CDR3 spans 14 amino acids. The V gene's germline CDR1 is SGHDN and CDR2 FVKESK. V shed 1 base and J shed 0 bases, with 5 bases lying between them. CDR3 sequence reads: CASSQVDSTDTQYF. The DNA for the CDR3 is TGTGCCAGCAGCCAAGTGGATAGCACAGATACGCAGTATTTT.

The chain carries TRBV5-4 and TRBJ2-5; D is possibly TRBD2 (7 bases). CDR1 and CDR2 (germline): SGHNT, YYREEE (reference sequence). The CDR3 spans 14 residues. Deletions cut 0 bases from V and 5 bases from J, with 11 bases between. The CDR3 region has the DNA TGTGCCAGCAGCTTGGTAGGGGGAGGGGAGACCCAGTACTTC. Its translation is CASSLVGGGETQYF.

The rearrangement joins TRBV12-3 or TRBV12-4 to TRBJ2-4; perhaps TRBD2 as D (5 bases). The CDR3 has 13 residues. V lost 3 bases and J lost 8, with 11 bases in between. The CDR3 loop is CASSLYAGDIQYF. In DNA, the CDR3 is TGTGCCAGCAGTTTGTACGCCGGGGACATTCAGTACTTC.

V and J are TRBV4-3 and TRBJ2-3, with unresolved D. Trimming took off 4 bases at V and 4 bases at J, with 9 bases between the two ends. This CDR3 comprises 13 residues. CDR1 is LGHNA, CDR2 YSLEER, per germline. This CDR3 is CASSRIYADTQYF. The CDR3 bases are TGCGCCAGCAGCCGAATTTATGCAGATACGCAGTATTTT.

This clone was picked up a small number of times. V is TRBV24-1 and J is TRBJ2-1; D unclear. V lost 3 bases, J lost 1 base, and 12 bases lay in between. The CDR3 length is 16 residues. Germline V CDR1 and CDR2: KGHDR, SFDVKD. The CDR3 coding sequence is TGTGCCACCAGTGATCGGGTATATGGGTCCTACAATGAGCAGTTCTTC. Its protein product is CATSDRVYGSYNEQFF.

This rearrangement joins TRBV27 to TRBJ1-4, with a possible D match to TRBD1 (6 bases). CDR1 is MNHEY and CDR2 is SMNVEV in the germline V gene (reference sequence). The CDR3 loop spans 14 amino acids. Trimming took off 8 bases at V and 5 bases at J, with 15 bases between the two ends. This CDR3 is CASQPGHRNEKLFF. The CDR3 DNA reads TGTGCCAGCCAACCGGGACACCGAAATGAAAAACTGTTTTTT.

The chain joins TRBV5-1 to TRBJ2-7; TRBD1 agrees at 12 bases. CDR1 is SGHRS and CDR2 is YFSETQ in the germline V gene. Trimming at V came to 3 bases and at J to 0 bases, leaving 13 bases not matched to a gene. The CDR3 spans 19 residues. For the CDR3, the DNA is TGCGCCAGCAGCTCTGGAATGGGGACAGGGGGCCTAAGCTCCTACGAGCAGTACTTC. It codes for CASSSGMGTGGLSSYEQYF.

The chain joins TRBV19 to TRBJ2-7, with D possibly being TRBD2 (6 bases). The CDR3 extends over 15 amino acids. CDR1 is LNHDA, CDR2 SQIVND, per germline (reference sequence). V lost 0 bases, J lost 2 bases, and 11 bases lay in between. The CDR3 region is CASSIDPGTAYEQYF. The CDR3 coding sequence is TGTGCCAGTAGTATAGACCCCGGGACTGCCTACGAGCAGTACTTC.

V usage is TRBV2 and J usage is TRBJ2-7; the match to TRBD2 covers 14 bases. From germline, CDR1 is SNHLY and CDR2 FYNNEI. Trimming took 11 bases from V and 5 from J; bases not matched to a gene: 5. CDR3 length: 13 residues. The CDR3 is CAGRLAGGDEQYF. The CDR3 DNA reads as TGTGCCGGAAGACTAGCGGGAGGGGACGAGCAGTACTTC.